This paragraph reports one TCR beta chain. Source study methods: Researchers report that nucleated cell counts were estimated from reference gene primer amplification. This table comes from immunoSEQ multiplex PCR, and its TCRdb copy is limited to in-frame clones, with some not included. The V and J calls and the clone size are those of that table, but D and trimming were determined from the DNA. Here the sample spans 360,000 or so clones, about 90% being singletons. Germline CDR1 reads MNHEY; CDR2 reads SVGAGI. Trimming removed 4 bases at V and 1 base at J, with 12 bases between. The CDR3 runs to 15 residues. This sample is part of a study of blood T cell repertoires in COVID-19. Study context: Collection of acute and convalescent COVID-19 samples took place in the United States, Italy and Spain. T cells, B-cell-depleted T cells, or PBMCs provided the cDNA or gDNA that served as material.

The chain recombines TRBV6-5 with TRBJ2-3; perhaps TRBD1 as D (6 bases). Input material: peripheral blood. The receptor comes from a young man with active or convalescent COVID-19. The CDR3: CASSSPSGGTDTQYF. Written as DNA, the CDR3 is TGTGCCAGCAGTTCTCCCTCAGGGGGCACAGATACGCAGTATTTT.